This T cell receptor beta chain was identified during a study of blood T cell repertoires in COVID-19. The overall study: The origin of the acute and convalescent COVID-19 samples was the United States, Italy and Spain. PBMCs, B-cell-depleted T cells, or T cells provided the cDNA or gDNA that made up the material.

This table comes from immunoSEQ multiplex PCR, and its TCRdb copy is limited to in-frame clones, with some not included. Seen here are some 250,000 clones, around four fifths observed once, and the top ten hold roughly 8.7%. CDR3 size: 16 residues. Germline V lookup: CDR1 WNHNN, CDR2 SYGVQD (reference sequence). The germline V and J ends were trimmed by 2 bases and 5 bases, with 19 bases remaining between them. The sequencing input was peripheral blood. This clonotype originated in a middle-aged man with active or convalescent COVID-19. J is TRBJ2-7 and V is TRBV10-1, with D tentatively TRBD1 (6 bases). The CDR3 loop reads CASSERGWTASHEQYF. CDR3 sequence (DNA): TGCGCCAGCAGTGAGAGGGGGTGGACCGCGTCCCACGAGCAGTACTTC.